Listed here are 5 T cell receptor beta chains from one sample, sequenced in a study of cytomegalovirus exposure and HLA in healthy donors. Vbeta (60) and Jbeta (13) primers were used in the PCR. The assay was immunoSEQ multiplex PCR, and TCRdb's table has in-frame clones only and misses some. This repertoire shows 100,000 to 150,000 clones, 75% to 80% found once; its top ten account for roughly 5.9%. Sequencing was done on a sample of PBMCs. Receptor source: a woman aged 40 to 49 in good health and CMV-seronegative.

In its sample, this clone was seen a few times. The V gene is TRBV28, the J gene TRBJ1-3; 8 bases agree with TRBD1. Germline lookup yields CDR1 MDHEN and CDR2 SYDVKM. V lost 7 bases, J lost 4 bases, and 6 bases stayed unmatched. CDR3 length: 14 residues. The CDR3 protein is CASIQGAGGNTIYF. DNA of the CDR3: TGTGCCAGCATCCAGGGGGCGGGAGGAAACACCATATATTTT.

This clone was detected only a few times. J is TRBJ1-1 and V is TRBV5-1, with a tentative D call TRBD1 (5 bases). Between the trimmed V and J ends, which lost 1 base and 6 bases, there was a span of 13 bases. Germline V gene lookup returns CDR1 SGHRS and CDR2 YFSETQ. The CDR3 contains 14 residues. CDR3: CASSLITGAPEAFF. The DNA of the CDR3 is TGCGCCAGCAGCTTGATCACTGGGGCCCCTGAAGCTTTCTTT. The full variable domain, with the rest looked up from reference TRBV5-1 and TRBJ1-1, is KAGVTQTPRYLIKTRGQQVTLSCSPISGHRSVSWYQQTPGQGLQFLFEYFSETQRNKGNFPGRFSGRQFSNSRSEMNVSTLELGDSALYLCASSLITGAPEAFFGQGTRLTVV.

The V call is TRBV5-1, the J call TRBJ2-5; the match to TRBD1 covers 9 bases. The DNA end lines up better with TRBJ2-7; the J call may be wrong. The CDR3 loop spans 14 amino acids. Looked up from germline, CDR1 is SGHRS and CDR2 is YFSETQ. CDR3 sequence (DNA): TGCGCCAGCAGCCTTAGGACAGGGGCCTACGAGCAGTACTTC. Translation gives CASSLRTGAYEQYF.

This clone was observed once. The rearrangement uses TRBV7-2 and TRBJ2-5; D unclear. V lost 3 bases and J 4 bases, leaving 9 bases between the germline ends. The length of the CDR3 is 13 residues. The germline gives CDR1 SGHTA, CDR2 FQGNSA. The CDR3 spells CASSFQPGETQYF. CDR3 nucleotide sequence: TGTGCCAGCAGCTTCCAACCGGGAGAGACCCAGTACTTC.

The chain uses TRBV7-8 and TRBJ2-1; TRBD2 matches 8 bases. The junction had 10 bases not matched to a gene; V was cut back by 4 bases and J by 8 bases. The CDR3 covers 15 residues. Germline V gene lookup returns CDR1 SGHVS and CDR2 FQNEAQ. In DNA form, the CDR3 reads TGTGCCAGCAGCTCGGGACTAGAGAGGGTTCATGAGCAGTTCTTC. This translates into CASSSGLERVHEQFF.